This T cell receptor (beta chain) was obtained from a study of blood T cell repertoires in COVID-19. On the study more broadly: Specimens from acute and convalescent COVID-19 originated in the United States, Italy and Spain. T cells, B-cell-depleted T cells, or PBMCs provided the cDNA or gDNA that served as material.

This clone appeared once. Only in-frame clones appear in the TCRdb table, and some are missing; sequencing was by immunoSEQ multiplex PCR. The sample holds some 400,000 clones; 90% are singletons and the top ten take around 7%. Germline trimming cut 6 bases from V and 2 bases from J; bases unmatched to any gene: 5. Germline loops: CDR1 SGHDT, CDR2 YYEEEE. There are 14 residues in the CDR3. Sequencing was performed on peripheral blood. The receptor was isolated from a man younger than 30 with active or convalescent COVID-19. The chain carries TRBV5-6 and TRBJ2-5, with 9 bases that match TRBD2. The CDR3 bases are TGTGCCAGCACCCTCGCGGGGGGGCAAGAGACCCAGTACTTC. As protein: CASTLAGGQETQYF.